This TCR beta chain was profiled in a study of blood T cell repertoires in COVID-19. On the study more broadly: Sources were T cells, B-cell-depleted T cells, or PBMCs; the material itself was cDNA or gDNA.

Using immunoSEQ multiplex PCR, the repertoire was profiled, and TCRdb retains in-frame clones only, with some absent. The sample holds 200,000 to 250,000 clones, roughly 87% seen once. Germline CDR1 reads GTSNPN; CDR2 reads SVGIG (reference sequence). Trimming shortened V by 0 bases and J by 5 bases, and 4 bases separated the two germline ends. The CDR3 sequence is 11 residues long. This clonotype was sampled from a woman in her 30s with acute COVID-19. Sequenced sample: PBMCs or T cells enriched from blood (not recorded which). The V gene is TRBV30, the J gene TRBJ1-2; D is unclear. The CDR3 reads CAWSVLYGYTF. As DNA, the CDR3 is TGTGCCTGGAGTGTTTTATATGGCTACACCTTC.